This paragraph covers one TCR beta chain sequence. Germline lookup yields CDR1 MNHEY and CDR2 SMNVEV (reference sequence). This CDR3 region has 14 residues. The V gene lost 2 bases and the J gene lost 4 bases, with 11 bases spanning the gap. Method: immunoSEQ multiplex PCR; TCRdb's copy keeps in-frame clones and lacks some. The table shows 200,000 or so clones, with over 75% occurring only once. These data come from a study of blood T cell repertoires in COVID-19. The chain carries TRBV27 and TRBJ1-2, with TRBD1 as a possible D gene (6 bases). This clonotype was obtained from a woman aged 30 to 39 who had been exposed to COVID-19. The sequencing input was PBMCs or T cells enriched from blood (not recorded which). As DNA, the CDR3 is TGTGCCAGCAGTTTAGGAGGGGGGGTCTATGGCTACACCTTC. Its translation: CASSLGGGVYGYTF.